The 10 T cell receptor beta chains presented below share a single source sample, sequenced in a study of blood T cell repertoires in COVID-19. Measured with immunoSEQ multiplex PCR; TCRdb has only the in-frame clones, and not every one. In the table there are under 70,000 clones, roughly 88% of which are singletons. Sequencing was done on a sample of peripheral blood. Source of these receptors: a woman aged 60 to 75 with COVID-19, enrolled during active disease.

The chain employs TRBV27 and TRBJ1-4; D is unclear. V lost 3 bases and J 2 bases, leaving 7 bases between the germline ends. Germline V gives CDR1 MNHEY, CDR2 SMNVEV (reference sequence). CDR3 length: 14 amino acids. The CDR3 coding sequence is TGTGCCAGCAGTTTTAGAGGGACTAATGAAAAACTGTTTTTT. Its translation: CASSFRGTNEKLFF.

The chain links TRBV5-1 to TRBJ2-2; D is possibly TRBD2 (6 bases). This CDR3 spans 16 amino acids. Deletions cut 0 bases from V and 5 bases from J, with 14 bases between. Germline values: CDR1 SGHRS, CDR2 YFSETQ. The CDR3 protein is CASSLAGGRVTGELFF. The CDR3 nucleotides are TGCGCCAGCAGCTTGGCCGGGGGTAGGGTGACCGGGGAGCTGTTTTTT.

This clone has only a few counts. This sequence joins TRBV4-3 and TRBJ2-3, with a tentative D call TRBD2 (6 bases). The germline V gene has CDR1 LGHNA and CDR2 YSLEER. V lost 8 bases to trimming and J lost 6 bases, with 21 bases between them. The CDR3 has 15 amino acids. CDR3 sequence: CASSPRVGRGDTQYF. In nucleotides, the CDR3 is TGCGCCAGCTCCCCCAGGGTGGGACGGGGGGATACGCAGTATTTT.

The gene calls are TRBV19 and TRBJ2-5; perhaps TRBD1 as D (5 bases). The V end was cut by 2 bases, the J end by 5 bases, with 18 bases between. Germline V gives CDR1 LNHDA, CDR2 SQIVND (reference sequence). This CDR3 region has 16 residues. The CDR3 DNA sequence: TGTGCCAGTAGTATAAAGGGGTTTCGATCGTCTGAGACCCAGTACTTC. Translated: CASSIKGFRSSETQYF.

V gene TRBV13 combines with J gene TRBJ1-1, with 12 bases matching TRBD1. This CDR3 contains 14 residues. The germline V gene encodes CDR1 PRHDT and CDR2 FYEKMQ (reference sequence). V was pared by 5 bases and J by 8 bases, with 6 bases of the junction left unmatched. CDR3 nucleotide sequence: TGTGCCAGCAGCGCCCGGGACAGGGGGCCCGAAGCTTTCTTT. Translation: CASSARDRGPEAFF.

The chain joins TRBV19 to TRBJ2-7; 9 positions match TRBD1. J was trimmed by 3 bases and V by 4 bases; bases with no gene match: 4. This CDR3 has 14 residues. Looked up from germline, CDR1 is LNHDA and CDR2 is SQIVND (reference sequence). CDR3 in amino acids: CASSTGQGGYEQYF. The CDR3 DNA is TGTGCCAGTAGTACGGGACAGGGCGGCTACGAGCAGTACTTC.

The rearrangement links TRBV2 to TRBJ1-1; D is unresolved. This CDR3 is 11 amino acids long. The germline gives CDR1 SNHLY, CDR2 FYNNEI. V lost 5 bases and J lost 3, with 4 bases in between. Here the CDR3 DNA reads TGTGCCAGCAGTTTCGACACTGAAGCTTTCTTT. This encodes CASSFDTEAFF.

A single count supports this clone. CDR3 sequence reads: CATSGTGVEGTEAFF. CDR3 in DNA: TGTGCCACCAGCGGGACAGGGGTAGAAGGCACTGAAGCTTTCTTT. This chain uses TRBV24-1 with TRBJ1-1, with 10 nucleotides matching TRBD1. The CDR3 runs 15 residues. J lost 4 bases, V lost 7 bases, and 8 bases had no gene match. The germline gives CDR1 KGHDR, CDR2 SFDVKD.

V gene TRBV6-5 combines with J gene TRBJ1-2; the D gene is possibly TRBD1 (5 bases). Germline V CDR1 and CDR2: MNHEY, SVGAGI. With 10 bases removed from V and 0 bases from J, the gap between germline ends came to 12 bases. The CDR3 extends over 13 amino acids. The CDR3 coding sequence is TGTGCCACCTCGCAGGGCGCTAACTATGGCTACACCTTC. This encodes CATSQGANYGYTF.

V usage is TRBV4-2 and J usage is TRBJ2-3, with no clear D. CDR1 and CDR2 (germline): LGHNA, YNFKEQ. The CDR3 has 15 amino acids. V shed 0 bases and J shed 4 bases, with 11 bases lying between them. Here the CDR3 reads CASSQDSQFPDTQYF. The CDR3 DNA reads as TGTGCCAGCAGCCAAGATTCGCAGTTCCCAGATACGCAGTATTTT.